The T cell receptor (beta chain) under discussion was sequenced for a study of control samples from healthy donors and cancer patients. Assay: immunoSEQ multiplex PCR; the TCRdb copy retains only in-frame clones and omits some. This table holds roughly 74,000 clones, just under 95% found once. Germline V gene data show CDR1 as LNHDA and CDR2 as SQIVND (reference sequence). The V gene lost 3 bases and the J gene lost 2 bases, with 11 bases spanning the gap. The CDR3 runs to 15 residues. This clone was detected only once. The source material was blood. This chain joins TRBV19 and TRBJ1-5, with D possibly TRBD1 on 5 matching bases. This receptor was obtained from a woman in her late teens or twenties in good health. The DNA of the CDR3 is TGTGCCAGTAGTATCGCCGGGGGGGGCAATCAGCCCCAGCATTTT. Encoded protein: CASSIAGGGNQPQHF.